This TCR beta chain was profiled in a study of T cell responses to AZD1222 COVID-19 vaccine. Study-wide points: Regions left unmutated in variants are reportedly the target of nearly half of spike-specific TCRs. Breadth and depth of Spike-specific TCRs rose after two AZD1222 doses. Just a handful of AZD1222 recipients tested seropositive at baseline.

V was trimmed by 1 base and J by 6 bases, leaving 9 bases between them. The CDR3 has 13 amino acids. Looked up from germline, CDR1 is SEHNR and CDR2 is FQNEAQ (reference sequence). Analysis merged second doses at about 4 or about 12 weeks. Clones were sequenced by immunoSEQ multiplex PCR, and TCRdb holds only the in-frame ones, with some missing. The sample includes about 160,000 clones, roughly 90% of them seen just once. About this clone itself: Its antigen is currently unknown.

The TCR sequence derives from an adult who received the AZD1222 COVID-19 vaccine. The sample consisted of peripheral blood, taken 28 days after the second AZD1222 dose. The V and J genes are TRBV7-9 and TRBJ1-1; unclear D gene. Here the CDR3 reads CASSLGPAAEAFF. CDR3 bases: TGTGCCAGCAGCTTAGGACCCGCGGCTGAAGCTTTCTTT.